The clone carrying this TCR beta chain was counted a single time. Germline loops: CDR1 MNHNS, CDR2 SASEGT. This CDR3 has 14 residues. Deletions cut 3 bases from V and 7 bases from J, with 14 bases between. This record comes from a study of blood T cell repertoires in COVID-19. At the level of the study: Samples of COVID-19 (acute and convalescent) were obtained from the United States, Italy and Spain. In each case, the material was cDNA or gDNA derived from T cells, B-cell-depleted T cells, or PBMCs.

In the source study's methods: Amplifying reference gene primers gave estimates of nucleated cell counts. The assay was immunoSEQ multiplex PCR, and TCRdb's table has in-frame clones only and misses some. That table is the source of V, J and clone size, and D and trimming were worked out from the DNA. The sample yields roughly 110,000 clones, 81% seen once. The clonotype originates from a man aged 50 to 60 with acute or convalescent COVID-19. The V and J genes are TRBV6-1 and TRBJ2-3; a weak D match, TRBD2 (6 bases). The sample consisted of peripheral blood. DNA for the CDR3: TGTGCCAGCAGTGAGGGGCCAGGAGGGTATACGCAGTATTTT. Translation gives CASSEGPGGYTQYF.